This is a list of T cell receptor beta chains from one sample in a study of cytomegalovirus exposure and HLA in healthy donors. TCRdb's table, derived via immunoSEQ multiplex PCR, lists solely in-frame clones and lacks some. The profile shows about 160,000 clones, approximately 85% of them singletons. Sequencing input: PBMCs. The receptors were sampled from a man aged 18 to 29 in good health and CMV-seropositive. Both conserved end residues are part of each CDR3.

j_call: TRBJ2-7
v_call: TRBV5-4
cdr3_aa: CASSTDINDEQYF

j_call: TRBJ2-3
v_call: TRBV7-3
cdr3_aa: CASSLLERGATDTQYF

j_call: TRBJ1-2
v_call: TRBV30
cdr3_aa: CAWSVLAGQRFFYGYTF

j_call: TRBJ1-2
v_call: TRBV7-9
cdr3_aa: CSSSSPDRGPYGYTF

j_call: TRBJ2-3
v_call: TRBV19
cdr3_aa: CASSMPVLAGTDTQYF

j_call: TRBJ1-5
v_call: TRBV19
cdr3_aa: CATQVWRGQPQHF

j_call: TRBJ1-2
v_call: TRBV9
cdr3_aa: CASSVIGTNYGYTF

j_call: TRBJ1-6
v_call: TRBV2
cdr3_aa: CASRGSNSPLHF

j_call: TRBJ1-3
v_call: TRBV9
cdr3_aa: CASTGSGNTIYF

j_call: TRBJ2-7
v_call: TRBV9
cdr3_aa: CASSVPLTGNYEQYF

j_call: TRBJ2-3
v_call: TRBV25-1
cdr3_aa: CASSDRIEEDTQYF

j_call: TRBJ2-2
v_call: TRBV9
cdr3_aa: CASSIGTSGTGELFF

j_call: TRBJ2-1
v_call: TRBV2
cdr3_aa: CASSAGLPYNEQFF

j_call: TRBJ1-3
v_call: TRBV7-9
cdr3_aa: CAGSGASGNTIYF

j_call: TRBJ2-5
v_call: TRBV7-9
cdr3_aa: CASSHNDRAGTQYF

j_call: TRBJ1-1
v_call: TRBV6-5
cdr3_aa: CASRQGGTGNTEAFF

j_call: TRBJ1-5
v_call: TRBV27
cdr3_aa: CASSLSGGNQPQHF

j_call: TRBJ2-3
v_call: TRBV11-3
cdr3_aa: CASSLGTSGGTDTQYF

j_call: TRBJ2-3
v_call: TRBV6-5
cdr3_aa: CASRTGGDTQYF

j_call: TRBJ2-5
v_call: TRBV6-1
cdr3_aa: CASSEKAGGQETQYF

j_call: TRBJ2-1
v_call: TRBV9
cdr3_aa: CASSVVGGDKYNEQFF

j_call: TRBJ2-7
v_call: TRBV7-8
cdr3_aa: CASSPDRVGPNEQYF

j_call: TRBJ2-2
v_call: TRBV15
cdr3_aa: CATSRTKWTGRNANTGELFF

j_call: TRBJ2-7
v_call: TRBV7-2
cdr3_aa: CASSLAIGEIYEQYF

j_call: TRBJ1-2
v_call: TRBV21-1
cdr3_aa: CASARGGRVYGYTF

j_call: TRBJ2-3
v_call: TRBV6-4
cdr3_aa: CASSGSEGTDTQYF

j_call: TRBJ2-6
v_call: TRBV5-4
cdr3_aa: CASSSGLAGAKRSGANVLTF

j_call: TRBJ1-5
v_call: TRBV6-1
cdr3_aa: CASSSFNQPQHF

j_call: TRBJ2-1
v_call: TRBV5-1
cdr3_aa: CASSFPPGLAGVPNEQFF

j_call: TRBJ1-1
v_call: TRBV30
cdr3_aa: CAWKGGQGSTEAFF

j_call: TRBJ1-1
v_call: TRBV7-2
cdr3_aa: CASSAAGTVNTEAFF

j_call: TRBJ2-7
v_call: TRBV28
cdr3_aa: CASSSTRAGPGYEQYF

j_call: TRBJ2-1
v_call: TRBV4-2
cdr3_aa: CASSPQGQADYNEQFF

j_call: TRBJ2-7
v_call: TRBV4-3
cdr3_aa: CASSQSGGAGEQYF

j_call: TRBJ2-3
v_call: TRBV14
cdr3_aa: CASSLLAASTDTQYF

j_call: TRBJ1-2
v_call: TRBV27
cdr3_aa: CASSLGGQRGYTF

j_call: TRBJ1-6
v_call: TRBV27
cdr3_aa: CASSFPGAVSPLHF

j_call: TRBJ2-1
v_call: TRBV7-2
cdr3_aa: CASRRVGDNEQFF

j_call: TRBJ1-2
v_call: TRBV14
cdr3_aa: CASSLGGTNYGYTF

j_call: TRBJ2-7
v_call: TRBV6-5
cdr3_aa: CASSYGGVSYEQYF

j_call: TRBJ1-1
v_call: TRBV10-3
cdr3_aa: CAIRGPGGGTEAFF

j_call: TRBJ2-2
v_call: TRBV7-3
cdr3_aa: CASSLTFTSTGELFF

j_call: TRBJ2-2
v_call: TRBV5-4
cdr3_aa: CASSRGRLDSTGELFF

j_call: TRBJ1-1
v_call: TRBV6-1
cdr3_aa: CASSVEQGFATEAFF

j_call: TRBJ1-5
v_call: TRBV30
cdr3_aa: CAWSYGTVPQHF

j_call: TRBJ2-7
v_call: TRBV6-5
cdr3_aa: CASSYSSGAGTHEQYF

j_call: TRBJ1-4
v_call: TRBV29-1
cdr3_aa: CSAEGQDSGSEKLFF

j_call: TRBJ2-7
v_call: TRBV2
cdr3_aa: CASSGRQSSYEQYF

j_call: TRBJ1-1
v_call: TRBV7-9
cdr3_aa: CASSQTGGGLAFF

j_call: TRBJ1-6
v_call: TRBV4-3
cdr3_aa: CASSQDQGQPNSPLHF

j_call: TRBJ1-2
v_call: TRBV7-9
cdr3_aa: CASPPPDSYGYTF

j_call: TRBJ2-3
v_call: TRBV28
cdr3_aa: CASSLSQGAQYF

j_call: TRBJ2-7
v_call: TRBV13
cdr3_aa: CASSSKTDRGIAGGPDEQYF

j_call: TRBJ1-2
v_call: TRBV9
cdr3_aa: CASSSGQANYGYTF

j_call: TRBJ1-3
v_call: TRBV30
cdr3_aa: CAWSVGTGVDF